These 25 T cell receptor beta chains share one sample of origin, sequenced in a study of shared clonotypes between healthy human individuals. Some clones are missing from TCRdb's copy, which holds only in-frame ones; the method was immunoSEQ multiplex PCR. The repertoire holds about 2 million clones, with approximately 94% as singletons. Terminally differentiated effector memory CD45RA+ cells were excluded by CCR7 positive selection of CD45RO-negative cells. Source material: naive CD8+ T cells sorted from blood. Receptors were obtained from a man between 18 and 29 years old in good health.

CDR3 sequence reads: CASSQLKGGLYEQYF. The DNA for the CDR3 is TGCGCCAGCAGCCAACTTAAGGGGGGGCTCTACGAGCAGTACTTC. This chain links TRBV4-1 with TRBJ2-7, with D maybe TRBD2 (7 bases). CDR1 and CDR2 from the germline V gene are MGHRA and YSYEKL. CDR3 length: 15 amino acids. Trimming removed 2 bases at V and 3 bases at J, with 14 bases between.

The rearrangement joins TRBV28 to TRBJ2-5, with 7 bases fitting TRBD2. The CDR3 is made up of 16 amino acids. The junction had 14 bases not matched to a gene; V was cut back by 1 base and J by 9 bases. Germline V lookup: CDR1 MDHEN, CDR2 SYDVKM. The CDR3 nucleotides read TGTGCCAGCAGTTTATTGAACGCGGGAGAATTCGCGGCCCAGTACTTC. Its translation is CASSLLNAGEFAAQYF.

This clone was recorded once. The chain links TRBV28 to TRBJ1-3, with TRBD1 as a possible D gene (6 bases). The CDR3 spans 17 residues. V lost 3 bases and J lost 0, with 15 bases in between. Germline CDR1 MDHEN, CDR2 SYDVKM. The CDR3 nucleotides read TGTGCCAGCAGTTTTGGGGCAGGGGACTACTCTGGAAACACCATATATTTT. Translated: CASSFGAGDYSGNTIYF.

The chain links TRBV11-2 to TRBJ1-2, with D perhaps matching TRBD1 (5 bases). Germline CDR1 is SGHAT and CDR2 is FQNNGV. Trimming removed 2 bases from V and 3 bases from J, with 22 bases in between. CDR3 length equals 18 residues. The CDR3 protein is CASSLFAFIDSRDYGYTF. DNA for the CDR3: TGTGCCAGCAGCTTATTTGCCTTTATCGACAGCAGGGACTATGGCTACACCTTC.

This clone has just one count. In DNA, the CDR3 is TGTGCCAGCAGTTACCTAGACAGGACCTACGAGCAGTACTTC. Residues: CASSYLDRTYEQYF. The J gene is TRBJ2-7, the V gene TRBV6-5; D might be TRBD1 (6 bases). The germline CDR1 and CDR2 sequences are MNHEY and SVGAGI. Trimming left V 2 bases short and J 2 bases short, with 10 bases between. The CDR3 is 14 residues long.

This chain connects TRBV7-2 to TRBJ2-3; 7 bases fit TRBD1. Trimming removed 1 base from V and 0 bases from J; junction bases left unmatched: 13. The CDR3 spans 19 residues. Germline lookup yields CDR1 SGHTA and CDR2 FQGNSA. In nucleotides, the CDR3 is TGTGCCAGCAGCTTAGTAGAGGGGGCGGAAGACTCTAGCACAGATACGCAGTATTTT. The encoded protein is CASSLVEGAEDSSTDTQYF. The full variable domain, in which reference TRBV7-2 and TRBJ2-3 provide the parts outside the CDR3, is GAGVSQSPSNKVTEKGKDVELRCDPISGHTALYWYRQSLGQGLEFLIYFQGNSAPDKSGLPSDRFSAERTGGSVSTLTIQRTQQEDSAVYLCASSLVEGAEDSSTDTQYFGPGTRLTVL.

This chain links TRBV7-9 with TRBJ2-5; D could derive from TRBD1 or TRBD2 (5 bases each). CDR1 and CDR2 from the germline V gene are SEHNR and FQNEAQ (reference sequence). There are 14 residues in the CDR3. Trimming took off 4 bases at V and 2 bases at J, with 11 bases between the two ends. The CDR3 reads CASSSLEGQETQYF. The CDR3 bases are TGTGCCAGCAGCTCCCTTGAGGGGCAAGAGACCCAGTACTTC.

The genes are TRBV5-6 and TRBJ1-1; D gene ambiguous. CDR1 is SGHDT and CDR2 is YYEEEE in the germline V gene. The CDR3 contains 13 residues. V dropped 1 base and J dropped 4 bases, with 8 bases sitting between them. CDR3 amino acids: CASSLPAGTEAFF. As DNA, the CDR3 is TGTGCCAGCAGCTTGCCGGCCGGCACTGAAGCTTTCTTT.

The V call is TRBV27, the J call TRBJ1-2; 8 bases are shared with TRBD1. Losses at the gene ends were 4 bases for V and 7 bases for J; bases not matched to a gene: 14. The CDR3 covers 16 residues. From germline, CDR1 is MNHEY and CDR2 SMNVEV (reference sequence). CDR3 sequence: CASSSRSGRGLPGYTF. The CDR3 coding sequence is TGTGCCAGCAGTTCCCGCTCGGGCAGGGGGCTTCCTGGCTACACCTTC.

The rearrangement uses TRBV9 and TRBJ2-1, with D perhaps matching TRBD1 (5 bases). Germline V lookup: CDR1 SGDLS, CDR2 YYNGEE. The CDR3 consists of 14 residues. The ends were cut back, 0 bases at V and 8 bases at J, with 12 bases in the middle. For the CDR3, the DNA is TGTGCCAGCAGCGTAGGGAAAGGGGTAGATGAGCAGTTCTTC. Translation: CASSVGKGVDEQFF.

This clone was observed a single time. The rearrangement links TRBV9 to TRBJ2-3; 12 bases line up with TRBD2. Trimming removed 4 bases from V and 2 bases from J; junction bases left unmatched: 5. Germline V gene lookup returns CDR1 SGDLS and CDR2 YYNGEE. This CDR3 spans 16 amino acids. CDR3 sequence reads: CASSPGLAGPTDTQYF. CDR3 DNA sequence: TGTGCCAGCAGCCCCGGACTAGCGGGACCCACAGATACGCAGTATTTT.

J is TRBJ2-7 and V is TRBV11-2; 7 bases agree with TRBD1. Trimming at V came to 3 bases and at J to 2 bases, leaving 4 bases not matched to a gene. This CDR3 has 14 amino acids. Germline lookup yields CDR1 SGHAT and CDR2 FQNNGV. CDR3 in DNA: TGTGCCAGCAGCTTCCGACAGGGAACCTACGAGCAGTACTTC. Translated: CASSFRQGTYEQYF.

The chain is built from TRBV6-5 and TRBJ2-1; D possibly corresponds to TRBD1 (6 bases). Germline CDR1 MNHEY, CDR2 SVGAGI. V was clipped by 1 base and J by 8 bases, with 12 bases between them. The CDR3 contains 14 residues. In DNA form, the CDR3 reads TGTGCCAGCAGTTACTTACAGGGTCGGGATGAGCAGTTCTTC. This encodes CASSYLQGRDEQFF.

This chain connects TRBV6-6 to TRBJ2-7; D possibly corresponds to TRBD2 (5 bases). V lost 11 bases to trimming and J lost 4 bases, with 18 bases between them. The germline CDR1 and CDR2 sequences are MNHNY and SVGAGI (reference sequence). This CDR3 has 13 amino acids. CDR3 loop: CAAGFGVGYEQYF. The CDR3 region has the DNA TGTGCCGCCGGGTTCGGGGTCGGGTACGAGCAGTACTTC.

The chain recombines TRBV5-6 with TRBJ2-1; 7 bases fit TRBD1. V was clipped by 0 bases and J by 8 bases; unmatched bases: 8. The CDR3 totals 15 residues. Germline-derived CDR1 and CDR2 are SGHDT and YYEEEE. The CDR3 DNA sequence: TGTGCCAGCAGCTTGGAGACCACAGGGGCGGATGAGCAGTTCTTC. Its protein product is CASSLETTGADEQFF.

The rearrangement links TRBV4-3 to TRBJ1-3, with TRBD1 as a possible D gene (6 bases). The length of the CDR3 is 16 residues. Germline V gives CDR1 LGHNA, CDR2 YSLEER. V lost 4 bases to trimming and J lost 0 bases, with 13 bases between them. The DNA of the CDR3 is TGCGCCAGCAGCCTAGAGGGGGTGAGCTCTGGAAACACCATATATTTT. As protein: CASSLEGVSSGNTIYF.

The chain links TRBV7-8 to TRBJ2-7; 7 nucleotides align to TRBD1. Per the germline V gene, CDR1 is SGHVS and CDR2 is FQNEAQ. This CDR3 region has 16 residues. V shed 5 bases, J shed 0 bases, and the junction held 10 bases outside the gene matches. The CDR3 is CASSPIGTDFSYEQYF. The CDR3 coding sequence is TGTGCCAGCAGCCCGATCGGGACAGACTTCTCCTACGAGCAGTACTTC. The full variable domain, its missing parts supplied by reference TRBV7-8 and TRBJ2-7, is GAGVSQSPRYKVAKRGQDVALRCDPISGHVSLFWYQQALGQGPEFLTYFQNEAQLDKSGLPSDRFFAERPEGSVSTLKIQRTQQEDSAVYLCASSPIGTDFSYEQYFGPGTRLTVT.

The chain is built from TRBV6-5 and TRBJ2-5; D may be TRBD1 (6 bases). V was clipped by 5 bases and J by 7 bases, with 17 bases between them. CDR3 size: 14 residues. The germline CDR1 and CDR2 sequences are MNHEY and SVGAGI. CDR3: CASSPDPQGLTQYF. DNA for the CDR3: TGTGCCAGCAGTCCCGACCCCCAGGGGTTGACCCAGTACTTC.

The CDR3 reads CASSPTSGGNEQFF. The DNA for the CDR3 is TGTGCCAGCAGTCCGACTAGCGGGGGGAATGAGCAGTTCTTC. This rearrangement joins TRBV2 to TRBJ2-1, with 13 bases matching TRBD2. Germline values: CDR1 SNHLY, CDR2 FYNNEI. The V and J ends lost 5 bases and 7 bases, in that order; junction bases with no gene match: 2. The CDR3 has 14 amino acids.

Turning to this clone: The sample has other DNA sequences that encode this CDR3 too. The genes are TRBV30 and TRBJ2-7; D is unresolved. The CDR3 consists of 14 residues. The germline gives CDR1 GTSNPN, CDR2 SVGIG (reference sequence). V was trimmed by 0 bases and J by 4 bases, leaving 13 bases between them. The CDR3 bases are TGTGCCTGGAGTGTAGGCGCCGGTCTTTACGAGCAGTACTTC. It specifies CAWSVGAGLYEQYF.

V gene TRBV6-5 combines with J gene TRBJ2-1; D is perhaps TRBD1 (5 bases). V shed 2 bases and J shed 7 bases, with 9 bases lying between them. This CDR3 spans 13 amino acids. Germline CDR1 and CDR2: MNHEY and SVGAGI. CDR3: CASSYQGTNEQFF. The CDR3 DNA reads TGTGCCAGCAGTTACCAGGGTACGAATGAGCAGTTCTTC.

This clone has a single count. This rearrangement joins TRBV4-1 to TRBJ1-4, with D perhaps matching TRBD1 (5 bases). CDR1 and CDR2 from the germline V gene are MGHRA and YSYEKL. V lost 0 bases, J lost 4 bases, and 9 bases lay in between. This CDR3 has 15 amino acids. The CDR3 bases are TGCGCCAGCAGCCAAGAAGACAGAAGTAATGAAAAACTGTTTTTT. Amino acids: CASSQEDRSNEKLFF.

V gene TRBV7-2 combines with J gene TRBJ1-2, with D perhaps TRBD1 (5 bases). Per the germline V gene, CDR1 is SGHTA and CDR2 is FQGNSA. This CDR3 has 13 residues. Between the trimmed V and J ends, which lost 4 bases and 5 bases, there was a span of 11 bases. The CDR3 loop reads CASSSGHSYGYTF. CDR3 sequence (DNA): TGTGCCAGCAGCTCAGGACATTCTTATGGCTACACCTTC.

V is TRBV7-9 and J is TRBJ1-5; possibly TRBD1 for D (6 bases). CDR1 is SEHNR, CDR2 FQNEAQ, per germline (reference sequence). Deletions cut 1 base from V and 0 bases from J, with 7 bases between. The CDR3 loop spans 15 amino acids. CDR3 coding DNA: TGTGCCAGCAGCTTAGGAGGGGGTAGCAATCAGCCCCAGCATTTT. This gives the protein CASSLGGGSNQPQHF.

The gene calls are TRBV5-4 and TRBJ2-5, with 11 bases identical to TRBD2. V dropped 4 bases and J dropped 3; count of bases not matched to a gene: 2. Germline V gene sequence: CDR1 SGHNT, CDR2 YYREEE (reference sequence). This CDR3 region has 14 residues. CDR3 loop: CASSQLAGEETQYF. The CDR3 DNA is TGTGCCAGCAGCCAACTAGCGGGGGAAGAGACCCAGTACTTC.